The next 5 T cell receptor beta chains were all read from a single sample in a study of cytomegalovirus exposure and HLA in healthy donors. The PCR had 60 Vbeta and 13 Jbeta primers. TCRdb keeps only in-frame clones here, not all; method: immunoSEQ multiplex PCR. The sample contains some 85,000 clones, around three quarters of which appear only once. Sequencing was done on a sample of PBMCs. The origin of the receptors is a male donor in good health and CMV-seronegative.

The V gene is TRBV7-9, the J gene TRBJ2-2; the D gene is possibly TRBD1 (6 bases). The germline CDR1 and CDR2 sequences are SEHNR and FQNEAQ (reference sequence). Trimming stripped 1 base from V and 4 bases from J, with 10 bases between. The CDR3 runs 15 residues. The chain's CDR3 is CASSLGTELTGELFF. As DNA, the CDR3 is TGTGCCAGCAGCTTAGGGACAGAACTCACCGGGGAGCTGTTTTTT.

This clone has a handful of counts. This rearrangement joins TRBV6-4 to TRBJ2-3; 7 nucleotides agree with TRBD2. CDR1 is MRHNA, CDR2 SNTAGT, per germline. V shed 3 bases and J 1 base; nucleotides not matched to a gene: 1. The CDR3 spans 14 residues. The CDR3 reads CASSERGGTDTQYF. In nucleotides, the CDR3 is TGTGCCAGCAGTGAACGGGGGGGCACAGATACGCAGTATTTT.

This clone has just a few counts. The V call is TRBV6-6, the J call TRBJ1-2; the D gene is possibly TRBD1 (6 bases). Germline values: CDR1 MNHNY, CDR2 SVGAGI (reference sequence). This CDR3 contains 14 residues. The ends were cut back, 6 bases at V and 1 base at J, with 12 bases in the middle. CDR3 sequence reads: CASSRTVNNYGYTF. The CDR3 DNA sequence: TGTGCCAGCAGCAGGACAGTAAATAACTATGGCTACACCTTC.

The chain links TRBV7-8 to TRBJ1-4; D is uncertain. Per the germline V gene, CDR1 is SGHVS and CDR2 is FQNEAQ. Trimming took off 2 bases at V and 6 bases at J, with 16 bases between the two ends. There are 16 residues in the CDR3. The CDR3 nucleotides read TGTGCCAGCAGCTTACCCCGGGGTCCCGGCCATGAAAAACTGTTTTTT. This codes for CASSLPRGPGHEKLFF.

The V gene is TRBV7-9, the J gene TRBJ2-5; 7 bases are a match to TRBD2. V lost 2 bases to trimming and J lost 3 bases; unmatched junction nucleotides: 6. CDR1 is SEHNR and CDR2 is FQNEAQ in the germline V gene (reference sequence). The CDR3 is made up of 15 amino acids. The CDR3 nucleotides read TGTGCCAGCAGCTTACCCCCGGGGGGTAAAGAGACCCAGTACTTC. Amino acid sequence: CASSLPPGGKETQYF.